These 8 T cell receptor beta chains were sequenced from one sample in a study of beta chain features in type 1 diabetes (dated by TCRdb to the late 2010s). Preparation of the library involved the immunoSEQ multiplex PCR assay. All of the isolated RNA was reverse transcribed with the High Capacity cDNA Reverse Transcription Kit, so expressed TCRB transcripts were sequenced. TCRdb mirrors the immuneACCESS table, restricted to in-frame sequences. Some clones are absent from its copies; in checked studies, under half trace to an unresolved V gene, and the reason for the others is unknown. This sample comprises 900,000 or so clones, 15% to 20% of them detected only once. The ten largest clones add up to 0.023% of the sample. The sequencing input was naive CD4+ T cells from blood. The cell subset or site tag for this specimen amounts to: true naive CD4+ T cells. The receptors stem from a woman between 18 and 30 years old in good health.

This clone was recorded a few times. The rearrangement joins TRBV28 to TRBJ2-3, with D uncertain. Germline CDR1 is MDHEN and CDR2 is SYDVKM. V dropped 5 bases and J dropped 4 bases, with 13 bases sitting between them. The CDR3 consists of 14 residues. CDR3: CASSDLTVADTQYF. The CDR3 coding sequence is TGTGCCAGCAGTGATCTTACGGTCGCAGATACGCAGTATTTT.

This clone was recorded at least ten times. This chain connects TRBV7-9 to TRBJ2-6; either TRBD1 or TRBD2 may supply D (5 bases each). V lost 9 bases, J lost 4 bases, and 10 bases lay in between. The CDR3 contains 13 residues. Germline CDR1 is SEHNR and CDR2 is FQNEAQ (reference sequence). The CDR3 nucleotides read TGTGCCAGTGGGACCGCGGGGGCCAACGTCCTGACTTTC. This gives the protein CASGTAGANVLTF.

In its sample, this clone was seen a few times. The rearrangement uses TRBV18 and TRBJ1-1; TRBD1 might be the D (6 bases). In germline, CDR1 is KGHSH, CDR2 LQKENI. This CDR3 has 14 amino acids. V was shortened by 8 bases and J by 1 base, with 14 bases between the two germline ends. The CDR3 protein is CASRGGHRNTEAFF. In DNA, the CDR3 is TGTGCCAGCCGTGGGGGACATCGGAACACTGAAGCTTTCTTT. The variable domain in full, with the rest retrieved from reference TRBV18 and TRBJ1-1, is NAGVMQNPRHLVRRRGQEARLRCSPMKGHSHVYWYRQLPEEGLKFMVYLQKENIIDESGMPKERFSAEFPKEGPSILRIQQVVRGDSAAYFCASRGGHRNTEAFFGQGTRLTVV.

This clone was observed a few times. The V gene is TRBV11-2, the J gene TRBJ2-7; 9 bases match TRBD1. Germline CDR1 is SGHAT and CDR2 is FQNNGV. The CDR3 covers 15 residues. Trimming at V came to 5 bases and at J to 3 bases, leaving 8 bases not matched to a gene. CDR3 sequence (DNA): TGTGCCAGCAGCCCCTGGACAGGGGATAGCTACGAGCAGTACTTC. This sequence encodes CASSPWTGDSYEQYF. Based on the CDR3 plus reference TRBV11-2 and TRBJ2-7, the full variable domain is EAGVAQSPRYKIIEKRQSVAFWCNPISGHATLYWYQQILGQGPKLLIQFQNNGVVDDSQLPKDRFSAERLKGVDSTLKIQPAKLEDSAVYLCASSPWTGDSYEQYFGPGTRLTVT.

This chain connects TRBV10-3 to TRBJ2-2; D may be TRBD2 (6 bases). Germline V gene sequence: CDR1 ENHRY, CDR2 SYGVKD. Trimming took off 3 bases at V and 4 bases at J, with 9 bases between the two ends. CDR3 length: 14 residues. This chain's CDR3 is CAISDRTITGELFF. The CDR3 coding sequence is TGTGCCATCAGTGACCGGACTATCACCGGGGAGCTGTTTTTT.

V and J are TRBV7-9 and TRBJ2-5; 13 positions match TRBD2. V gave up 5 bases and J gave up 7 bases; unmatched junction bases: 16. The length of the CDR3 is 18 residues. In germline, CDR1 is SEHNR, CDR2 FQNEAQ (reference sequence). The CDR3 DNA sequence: TGTGCCAGCAGCCTGGGACCGGGACTAGCGGGAAGGGTTGGGACCCAGTACTTC. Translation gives CASSLGPGLAGRVGTQYF.

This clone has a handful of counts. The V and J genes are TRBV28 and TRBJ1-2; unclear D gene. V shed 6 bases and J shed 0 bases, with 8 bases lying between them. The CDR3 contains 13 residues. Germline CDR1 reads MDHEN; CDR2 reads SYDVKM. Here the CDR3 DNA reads TGTGCCAGCAGAGACACATCTAACTATGGCTACACCTTC. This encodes CASRDTSNYGYTF.

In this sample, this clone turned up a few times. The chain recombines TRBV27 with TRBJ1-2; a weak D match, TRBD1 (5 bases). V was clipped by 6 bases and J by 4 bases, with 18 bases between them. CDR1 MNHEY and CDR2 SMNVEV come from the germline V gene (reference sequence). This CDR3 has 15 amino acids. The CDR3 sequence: CASSPRTTASYGYTF. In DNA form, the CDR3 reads TGTGCCAGCAGCCCGAGGACGACAGCGAGCTATGGCTACACCTTC.